A selection of T cell receptor beta chains follows, all from one sample in a study of cytomegalovirus exposure and HLA in healthy donors. Profiling relied on immunoSEQ multiplex PCR, and the TCRdb table lists in-frame clones only, not all of them. The data show approximately 38,000 clones, 75% to 85% seen once. Sequencing was done on a sample of PBMCs. The receptor source for this set is a woman between 18 and 29 years old in good health and CMV-seronegative. Both conserved end residues are part of each CDR3. The D gene is left open where the match is weak. Clone size is given for some rows only: seen once, a few or many times, or a class if the clone is expanded.

size	J	D	V	CDR3	DNA
.	TRBJ1-5	TRBD1	TRBV9	CASSVEGQPNQPQHF	TGTGCCAGCAGCGTAGAGGGACAGCCTAATCAGCCCCAGCATTTT
.	TRBJ2-7	TRBD1	TRBV11-2	CASRTLRDSSYEQYF	TGTGCCAGCAGAACTCTCCGGGACAGCTCCTACGAGCAGTACTTC
.	TRBJ1-3	.	TRBV6-5	CASKQFEPSGNTIYF	TGTGCCAGCAAACAATTCGAACCCTCTGGAAACACCATATATTTT
.	TRBJ2-7	TRBD2	TRBV7-9	CASSLQTSGNDKQYF	TGTGCCAGCAGCTTACAGACTAGCGGGAACGACAAGCAGTACTTC
.	TRBJ2-3	TRBD2	TRBV5-4	CASSSPRLAKDTQYF	TGTGCCAGCAGCTCCCCTAGACTAGCTAAGGATACGCAGTATTTT
once	TRBJ1-5	.	TRBV6-5	CASSYSWGEGQPQHF	TGTGCCAGCAGCTACTCCTGGGGGGAAGGGCAGCCCCAGCATTTT
.	TRBJ2-7	.	TRBV19	CASSIGQTKQYF	TGTGCCAGTAGTATAGGACAGACGAAGCAGTACTTC
.	TRBJ1-1	.	TRBV2	CASKNTENTEAFF	TGTGCCAGCAAGAACACAGAGAACACTGAAGCTTTCTTT
.	TRBJ2-7	.	TRBV30	CAWSVGMGEQYF	TGTGCCTGGAGTGTAGGTATGGGCGAGCAGTACTTC
.	TRBJ1-4	.	TRBV12-5	CASARATNEKLFF	TGTGCTAGTGCCAGGGCAACTAATGAAAAACTGTTTTTT
.	TRBJ2-1	.	TRBV2	CASSEFGNEQFF	TGTGCCAGCAGTGAATTCGGCAATGAGCAGTTCTTC
.	TRBJ2-1	.	TRBV30	CAWSVLIGGYNEQFF	TGTGCCTGGAGTGTACTGATCGGCGGGTACAATGAGCAGTTCTTC
.	TRBJ2-3	.	TRBV15	CATSRGFLAGPGGTDTQYF	TGTGCCACCAGCAGAGGCTTCTTAGCGGGGCCAGGGGGGACAGATACGCAGTATTTT
.	TRBJ2-3	TRBD2	TRBV4-2	CASSQEGLAGGDTQYF	TGTGCCAGCAGCCAAGAGGGACTAGCGGGAGGTGATACGCAGTATTTT
.	TRBJ2-2	TRBD2	TRBV7-3	CASSLMGAGLNTGELFF	TGTGCCAGCAGCTTAATGGGTGCGGGACTAAACACCGGGGAGCTGTTTTTT
.	TRBJ2-6	.	TRBV5-1	CASSLDLGLGANVLTF	TGCGCCAGCAGCTTGGATCTGGGCCTCGGGGCCAACGTCCTGACTTTC
.	TRBJ2-7	TRBD1	TRBV10-3	CAISPGTGDTYEQYF	TGTGCCATCAGCCCCGGGACAGGGGATACCTACGAGCAGTACTTC
.	TRBJ2-7	TRBD1	TRBV27	CASSFGTGYEQYF	TGTGCCAGCAGTTTCGGGACAGGGTACGAGCAGTACTTC
.	TRBJ2-1	TRBD1	TRBV14	CASSQTGMGSNEQFF	TGTGCCAGCAGCCAGACAGGGATGGGTTCTAATGAGCAGTTCTTC
.	TRBJ2-2	.	TRBV19	CASSIDPLNTGELFF	TGTGCCAGTAGTATAGATCCTCTGAACACCGGGGAGCTGTTTTTT